Below, 13 T cell receptor beta chains from the same sample are listed, as sequenced in a study of T cell responses to AZD1222 COVID-19 vaccine. Method: immunoSEQ multiplex PCR; TCRdb's copy keeps in-frame clones and lacks some. The sample lists over 110,000 clones; roughly 90% were seen once. The source material was peripheral blood, sampled 28 days after the second AZD1222 dose. The receptors stem from an adult who received the AZD1222 COVID-19 vaccine.

This chain uses TRBV6-1 with TRBJ1-2; D gene uncertain. The germline V gene has CDR1 MNHNS and CDR2 SASEGT. CDR3 length equals 14 residues. Between the trimmed V and J ends, which lost 1 base and 4 bases, there was a span of 10 bases. The CDR3 is CASSEGSRLYGYTF. Written as DNA, the CDR3 is TGTGCCAGCAGTGAAGGCAGCCGTCTCTATGGCTACACCTTC.

V usage is TRBV5-1 and J usage is TRBJ1-3; perhaps TRBD1 as D (6 bases). This CDR3 has 17 amino acids. V was pared by 2 bases and J by 0 bases, with 15 bases between. Looked up from germline, CDR1 is SGHRS and CDR2 is YFSETQ. As DNA, the CDR3 is TGCGCCAGCAGCTTAACCGGGACACGGAGCTCTGGAAACACCATATATTTT. Translating it yields CASSLTGTRSSGNTIYF.

The chain has TRBV12-3 or TRBV12-4 and TRBJ1-3; D gene uncertain. The CDR3 totals 12 residues. Deletions cut 1 base from V and 6 bases from J, with 4 bases between. The CDR3 spells CASSLGENTIYF. CDR3 in DNA: TGTGCCAGCAGTTTAGGGGAAAACACCATATATTTT.

The chain combines TRBV5-5 with TRBJ1-6; D is possibly TRBD1 (5 bases). Trimming cost V 4 bases and J 0 bases, with 17 bases left between them. Looked up from germline, CDR1 is SGHKS and CDR2 is YYEKEE (reference sequence). This CDR3 comprises 18 residues. The CDR3: CASSPTGRTSSYNSPLHF. For the CDR3, the DNA is TGTGCCAGCAGCCCAACAGGACGGACCAGCTCCTATAATTCACCCCTCCACTTT.

The rearrangement uses TRBV5-1 and TRBJ1-3; tentative D call: TRBD1 (5 bases). CDR1 is SGHRS, CDR2 YFSETQ, per germline. Trimming left V 5 bases short and J 0 bases short, with 12 bases between. The CDR3 extends over 15 amino acids. The CDR3 nucleotides read TGCGCCAGCAGATCCGGTGGGGGCTCTGGAAACACCATATATTTT. Its translation: CASRSGGGSGNTIYF.

V and J are TRBV28 and TRBJ2-5; D is unresolved. The CDR3 extends over 16 amino acids. Germline values: CDR1 MDHEN, CDR2 SYDVKM. V was cut by 2 bases and J by 2 bases, with 15 bases left in between. This CDR3 is CASSLTGRLQQETQYF. CDR3 DNA: TGTGCCAGCAGTTTAACCGGTCGGCTACAGCAAGAGACCCAGTACTTC.

This clone was observed a handful of times. The chain recombines TRBV6-4 with TRBJ2-7; D not resolved. V gave up 2 bases and J gave up 3 bases, with 8 bases separating them. Germline-derived CDR1 and CDR2 are MRHNA and SNTAGT. The CDR3 covers 13 residues. This CDR3 is CASSDEVGYEQYF. The CDR3 DNA reads as TGTGCCAGCAGTGACGAAGTCGGCTACGAGCAGTACTTC.

The chain carries TRBV5-1 and TRBJ1-5; D perhaps matches TRBD1 (6 bases). The V gene's germline CDR1 is SGHRS and CDR2 YFSETQ. The CDR3 is 13 amino acids. Deletions cut 3 bases from V and 7 bases from J, with 11 bases between. CDR3 bases: TGCGCCAGCAGCTCCTACAGGGACCAGCCCCAGCATTTT. Translated: CASSSYRDQPQHF.

The chain combines TRBV3-1 (or the pseudogene TRBV3-2) with TRBJ2-1; D tentatively reads TRBD1 or TRBD2 (5 bases each). The CDR3 extends over 12 amino acids. V lost 1 base, J lost 9 bases, and 7 bases lay in between. Germline-derived CDR1 and CDR2 are LGHDT and YNNKEL (reference sequence). The DNA for the CDR3 is TGTGCCAGCAGCCAAGGGGACCTTGAGCAGTTCTTC. Translated: CASSQGDLEQFF.

The rearrangement links TRBV6-5 to TRBJ1-6; the match to TRBD1 covers 7 bases. CDR1 and CDR2 (germline): MNHEY, SVGAGI. There are 13 residues in the CDR3. V was clipped by 4 bases and J by 14 bases; unmatched bases: 8. The CDR3: CASSWDRLTTLHF. As DNA, the CDR3 is TGTGCCAGCAGTTGGGACAGACTAACAACCCTCCACTTT.

The chain couples TRBV5-1 to TRBJ2-3; 8 nucleotides align to TRBD2. V gave up 0 bases and J gave up 5 bases; unmatched junction bases: 5. The CDR3 is 15 amino acids. Germline-derived CDR1 and CDR2 are SGHRS and YFSETQ. CDR3 sequence (DNA): TGCGCCAGCAGCTTGGTTAGCGGGGTTGGAGATACGCAGTATTTT. Amino acid sequence: CASSLVSGVGDTQYF.

The CDR3 DNA reads TGTGCCAGCAGCTTAACGTACCAAGAGACCCAGTACTTC. This sequence encodes CASSLTYQETQYF. The genes are TRBV7-3 and TRBJ2-5; D is uncertain. The ends were cut back, 0 bases at V and 0 bases at J, with 2 bases in the middle. CDR1 and CDR2 from the germline V gene are SGHTA and FQGTGA. The CDR3 covers 13 residues.

The genes are TRBV3-1 (or the pseudogene TRBV3-2) and TRBJ1-4; D not resolved. CDR3 length: 14 residues. The germline CDR1 and CDR2 sequences are LGHDT and YNNKEL (reference sequence). With 5 bases removed from V and 6 bases from J, the gap between germline ends came to 13 bases. The CDR3 spells CASSEGFGDEKLFF. CDR3 bases: TGTGCCAGCAGCGAGGGATTCGGGGATGAAAAACTGTTTTTT.